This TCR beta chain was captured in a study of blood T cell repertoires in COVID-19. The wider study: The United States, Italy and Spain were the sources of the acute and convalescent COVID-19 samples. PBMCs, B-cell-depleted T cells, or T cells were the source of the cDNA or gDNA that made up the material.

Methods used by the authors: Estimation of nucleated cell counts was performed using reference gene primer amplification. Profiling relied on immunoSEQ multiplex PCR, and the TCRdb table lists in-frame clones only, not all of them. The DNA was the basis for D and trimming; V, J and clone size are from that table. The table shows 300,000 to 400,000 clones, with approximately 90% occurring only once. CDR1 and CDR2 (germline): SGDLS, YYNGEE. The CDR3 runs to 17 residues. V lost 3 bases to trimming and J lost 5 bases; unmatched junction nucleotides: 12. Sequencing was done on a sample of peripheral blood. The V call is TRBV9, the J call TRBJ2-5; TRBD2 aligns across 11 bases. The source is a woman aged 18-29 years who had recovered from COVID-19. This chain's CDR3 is CASSERPRTSGSETQYF. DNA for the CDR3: TGTGCCAGCAGCGAGAGGCCCCGAACTAGCGGGAGTGAGACCCAGTACTTC.